Below are 17 T cell receptor beta chains sequenced from a single sample in a study of cytomegalovirus exposure and HLA in healthy donors (dated by TCRdb to 2015 to 2018). The receptor library was made with the immunoSEQ multiplex PCR assay. The multiplex PCR relied on a mix of 60 forward primers for TCR Vbeta segments and 13 reverse primers for TCR Jbeta segments. TCRdb re-hosts the immuneACCESS table, in-frame sequences only. Its copies lack some clones; in the studies checked, an unresolved V gene accounts for under half of them, and the cause for the rest is not known. The sample table holds over 200,000 clones, of which 82% were seen once. Of the sample, roughly 5.5% is held by the ten largest clones. Specimen: PBMCs. The receptors here all came from a man aged 35-49 years in good health and CMV-seropositive.

The V and J genes are TRBV9 and TRBJ2-1; 14 positions match TRBD2. The CDR3 runs to 16 residues. Germline loops: CDR1 SGDLS, CDR2 YYNGEE. V lost 0 bases to trimming and J lost 9 bases; unmatched junction nucleotides: 5. The CDR3: CASSVGGLAGDGEQFF. Written as DNA, the CDR3 is TGTGCCAGCAGCGTAGGGGGACTAGCGGGAGACGGTGAGCAGTTCTTC. The whole variable domain, filled in from reference TRBV9 and TRBJ2-1, reads DSGVTQTPKHLITATGQRVTLRCSPRSGDLSVYWYQQSLDQGLQFLIQYYNGEERAKGNILERFSAQQFPDLHSELNLSSLELGDSALYFCASSVGGLAGDGEQFFGPGTRLTVL.

The V gene is TRBV25-1, the J gene TRBJ1-1; weak D call: TRBD1 (6 bases). Germline loops: CDR1 MGHDK, CDR2 SYGVNS. The CDR3 consists of 12 residues. The V and J ends lost 5 bases and 8 bases respectively, with 12 bases between them. The chain's CDR3 is CASSPGQLEAFF. The DNA of the CDR3 is TGTGCCAGCAGTCCAGGACAGTTAGAAGCTTTCTTT.

This clone was detected only once. CDR3 region: CASSPGGLEQYV. DNA of the CDR3: TGTGCCAGCAGCCCGGGGGGGCTCGAGCAGTACGTC. This chain joins TRBV5-6 and TRBJ2-7; 8 bases map to TRBD2. With 4 bases clipped from V and 6 bases from J, the junction kept 3 bases outside the gene matches. Germline loops: CDR1 SGHDT, CDR2 YYEEEE. CDR3 length: 12 residues.

This chain connects TRBV5-1 to TRBJ2-3, with 9 positions matching TRBD1. The germline V gene encodes CDR1 SGHRS and CDR2 YFSETQ. The CDR3 extends over 15 amino acids. The ends lost 2 bases at V and 4 bases at J; junction bases unmatched: 5. CDR3 protein: CASSFTGGGPDTQYF. DNA for the CDR3: TGCGCCAGCAGCTTTACAGGGGGCGGTCCAGATACGCAGTATTTT. The full variable domain, rest sourced from reference TRBV5-1 and TRBJ2-3, is KAGVTQTPRYLIKTRGQQVTLSCSPISGHRSVSWYQQTPGQGLQFLFEYFSETQRNKGNFPGRFSGRQFSNSRSEMNVSTLELGDSALYLCASSFTGGGPDTQYFGPGTRLTVL.

The V gene is TRBV2, the J gene TRBJ1-5; D uncertain. This CDR3 has 13 amino acids. V lost 6 bases and J lost 0, with 6 bases in between. Germline assignment: CDR1 SNHLY and CDR2 FYNNEI. Here the CDR3 DNA reads TGTGCCAGCAGCCGGTATAGCAATCAGCCCCAGCATTTT. Translation gives CASSRYSNQPQHF.

The V gene is TRBV5-6, the J gene TRBJ2-3; 7 positions agree with TRBD2. Per the germline V gene, CDR1 is SGHDT and CDR2 is YYEEEE. Germline trimming cut 4 bases from V and 1 base from J; bases unmatched to any gene: 12. The CDR3 has 17 residues. This chain's CDR3 is CASSPFSFAGGTDTQYF. As DNA, the CDR3 is TGTGCCAGCAGCCCATTTTCATTTGCGGGGGGCACAGATACGCAGTATTTT.

The chain joins TRBV19 to TRBJ2-1, with D hard to call. V lost 1 base to trimming and J lost 6 bases, with 10 bases between them. The CDR3 totals 14 residues. Germline loops: CDR1 LNHDA, CDR2 SQIVND (reference sequence). As DNA, the CDR3 is TGTGCCAGTAGTATAGGACTTCCCCCCAATGAGCAGTTCTTC. Translating gives CASSIGLPPNEQFF.

This chain uses TRBV19 with TRBJ1-1, with D perhaps TRBD1 (6 bases). The CDR3 extends over 14 amino acids. The V end was cut by 3 bases, the J end by 0 bases, with 8 bases between. Germline V CDR1 and CDR2: LNHDA, SQIVND (reference sequence). CDR3 region: CASSMGGLNTEAFF. As DNA, the CDR3 is TGTGCCAGTAGTATGGGGGGGCTGAACACTGAAGCTTTCTTT.

The genes are TRBV7-6 and TRBJ2-5, with 9 bases that match TRBD1. CDR1 is SGHVS and CDR2 is FNYEAQ in the germline V gene. This CDR3 has 16 residues. The junction had 10 bases not matched to a gene; V was cut back by 4 bases and J by 4 bases. CDR3 in amino acids: CASSSGDRAKGETQYF. The CDR3 DNA reads TGTGCCAGCAGCTCCGGGGACAGGGCCAAGGGAGAGACCCAGTACTTC.

This clone was detected once. J is TRBJ1-1 and V is TRBV6-5; D gene uncertain. Per the germline V gene, CDR1 is MNHEY and CDR2 is SVGAGI. Trimming removed 5 bases at V and 0 bases at J, with 10 bases between. The CDR3 spans 14 residues. The CDR3 spells CASSVNSLNTEAFF. Here the CDR3 DNA reads TGTGCCAGCAGTGTTAACAGCTTGAACACTGAAGCTTTCTTT.

In this sample, this clone turned up once. The chain has TRBV27 and TRBJ2-1; 8 nucleotides match TRBD1. Trimming cost V 7 bases and J 4 bases; bases outside gene matches: 3. The CDR3 loop spans 13 amino acids. CDR1 is MNHEY and CDR2 is SMNVEV in the germline V gene (reference sequence). The CDR3 is CASTWTGYNEQFF. The CDR3 nucleotides are TGTGCCAGCACCTGGACAGGGTACAATGAGCAGTTCTTC.

The chain couples TRBV6-5 to TRBJ2-2; a possible D gene is TRBD1 (6 bases). The germline gives CDR1 MNHEY, CDR2 SVGAGI. This CDR3 region has 16 residues. V was trimmed by 1 base and J by 0 bases, leaving 9 bases between them. CDR3 protein: CASSYFRTANTGELFF. The CDR3 nucleotides read TGTGCCAGCAGTTACTTCAGGACAGCGAACACCGGGGAGCTGTTTTTT.

The chain recombines TRBV4-1 with TRBJ2-7; 10 bases fit TRBD2. The junction had 7 bases not matched to a gene; V was cut back by 3 bases and J by 2 bases. The CDR3 runs to 16 residues. Germline values: CDR1 MGHRA, CDR2 YSYEKL. The CDR3 DNA is TGCGCCAGCAGCCAGGAGAGCGGGAGGGTGACCTACGAGCAGTACTTC. Its protein product is CASSQESGRVTYEQYF.

The rearrangement uses TRBV13 and TRBJ2-7, with 11 bases matching TRBD1. CDR3 length: 14 amino acids. Germline V CDR1 and CDR2: PRHDT, FYEKMQ (reference sequence). The V gene end was trimmed by 5 bases and the J gene end by 5 bases; junction bases not matched to a gene: 5. The CDR3 sequence is CASSPGTGGNEQYF. The CDR3 region has the DNA TGTGCCAGCAGCCCTGGGACAGGGGGAAACGAGCAGTACTTC.

This rearrangement joins TRBV7-2 to TRBJ1-1, with no clear D. V shed 1 base and J shed 5 bases, with 14 bases lying between them. CDR1 SGHTA and CDR2 FQGNSA come from the germline V gene. This CDR3 is built from 15 residues. The CDR3 bases are TGTGCCAGCAGCTTAGGGCCCCGGACGGGGACTGAAGCTTTCTTT. This codes for CASSLGPRTGTEAFF.

The chain couples TRBV7-3 to TRBJ1-2, with D perhaps TRBD1 (5 bases). The CDR3 consists of 13 residues. In germline, CDR1 is SGHTA, CDR2 FQGTGA. Trimming shortened V by 1 base and J by 8 bases, and 11 bases separated the two germline ends. This CDR3 reads CASSLSPGNGYTF. In DNA, the CDR3 is TGTGCCAGCAGCTTAAGTCCAGGGAACGGCTACACCTTC.

The CDR3 nucleotides read TGTGCCAGCAGCTTGGAGAGGACAGGAGGCAATCAGCCCCAGCATTTT. Its protein is CASSLERTGGNQPQHF. The V call is TRBV5-8, the J call TRBJ1-5; 7 nucleotides agree with TRBD1. The CDR3 consists of 16 residues. Germline assignment: CDR1 SGHTS and CDR2 YDEGEE. The trim removed 0 bases at V and 2 bases at J, leaving 5 bases unmatched.